This entry lists 23 T cell receptor beta chains sequenced from one sample in a study of early T cells in non-severe SARS-CoV-2 infection. TCRdb analysed the 5' RACE reads with MiXCR anew, one entry per CDR3 protein. This sample yields about 39,000 distinct CDR3 sequences, of which 3% to 4% are seen a single time; about 2.9% belongs to the top ten. The sample consisted of whole blood. The source of these receptors is an adult who was a healthcare worker with PCR-confirmed SARS-CoV-2 infection or an uninfected control (not recorded which).

At least ten counts were recorded for this clonotype. This chain links TRBV6-5 with TRBJ1-3; possibly TRBD1 for D (5 bases). Germline-derived CDR1 and CDR2 are MNHEY and SVGAGI. The CDR3 is made up of 14 amino acids. The V end lost 0 bases, the J end lost 6 bases, and 9 bases lay between the germline ends. The CDR3 DNA follows: TGTGCCAGCAGTTACTCAGTACAGGAAAACACCATATATTTT. Residues: CASSYSVQENTIYF.

This clonotype was seen at least ten times. This chain joins TRBV2 and TRBJ2-4; D is unresolved. The CDR3 runs 16 residues. With 1 base removed from V and 0 bases from J, the gap between germline ends came to 10 bases. CDR1 is SNHLY, CDR2 FYNNEI, per germline. The CDR3 DNA is TGTGCCAGCAGTGAAGATCCCATGTTAGCCAAAAACATTCAGTACTTC. This gives the protein CASSEDPMLAKNIQYF.

This chain links TRBV2 with TRBJ2-3, with D perhaps TRBD2 (5 bases). Deletions cut 3 bases from V and 5 bases from J, with 12 bases between. The CDR3 is made up of 14 amino acids. Germline V CDR1 and CDR2: SNHLY, FYNNEI. CDR3 DNA sequence: TGTGCCAGCAGTGATAGGACTGGCGAAGATACGCAGTATTTT. Translation: CASSDRTGEDTQYF.

This clonotype was recorded many times. The V call is TRBV6-5, the J call TRBJ2-2; D is unclear. The CDR3 totals 12 residues. Trimming removed 2 bases from V and 4 bases from J, with 2 bases in between. From germline, CDR1 is MNHEY and CDR2 SVGAGI. CDR3 residues: CASSYVTGELFF. CDR3 DNA sequence: TGTGCCAGCAGTTACGTCACCGGGGAGCTGTTTTTT.

The sample holds many counts of this clonotype. The chain recombines TRBV29-1 with TRBJ1-1, with TRBD1 as a possible D gene (6 bases). The V gene's germline CDR1 is SQVTM and CDR2 ANQGSEA. The CDR3 is 14 amino acids. Between the trimmed V and J ends, which lost 7 bases and 5 bases, there was a span of 20 bases. This chain's CDR3 is CSAPGSGGATEAFF. CDR3 DNA sequence: TGCAGCGCCCCGGGGAGTGGGGGCGCGACTGAAGCTTTCTTT.

This clonotype has only a few counts. V is TRBV7-8 and J is TRBJ2-2; perhaps TRBD2 as D (6 bases). The CDR3 is made up of 16 amino acids. V was cut by 2 bases and J by 0 bases, with 10 bases left in between. Germline CDR1 SGHVS, CDR2 FQNEAQ. CDR3 sequence reads: CASSLRDSPNTGELFF. CDR3 nucleotides: TGTGCCAGCAGCTTAAGGGACTCGCCGAACACCGGGGAGCTGTTTTTT.

This clonotype came up many times. The chain is built from TRBV6-5 and TRBJ1-2; D call uncertain. From germline, CDR1 is MNHEY and CDR2 SVGAGI. This CDR3 spans 13 amino acids. The ends were cut back, 8 bases at V and 4 bases at J, with 14 bases in the middle. The CDR3 reads CASSKMPTYGYTF. CDR3 in DNA: TGTGCCAGCTCGAAGATGCCTACCTATGGCTACACCTTC.

This clonotype has a handful of counts. V gene TRBV7-9 combines with J gene TRBJ2-7, with D unresolved. The V end was cut by 4 bases, the J end by 9 bases, with 22 bases between. This CDR3 region has 15 residues. The germline V gene encodes CDR1 SEHNR and CDR2 FQNEAQ (reference sequence). The CDR3 sequence is CASSSTLGRQNGQYF. The DNA of the CDR3 is TGTGCCAGCAGCTCAACACTGGGTAGGCAAAACGGGCAGTACTTC.

In the case of this clonotype: This could be a read error, since a much larger clone is one nucleotide away. This chain joins TRBV6-1 and TRBJ2-7; TRBD1 aligns across 7 bases. The germline V gene has CDR1 MNHNS and CDR2 SASEGT. The CDR3 totals 13 residues. DNA of the CDR3: TGTGCCAGCAGGGGGGACAGTTTCTACAAGCAGTACTTC. This translates into CASRGDSFYKQYF.

This clonotype has at least ten counts. The genes are TRBV7-3 and TRBJ2-1; 14 bases are a match to TRBD2. This CDR3 contains 16 residues. With V trimmed by 4 bases and J by 7 bases, 6 bases remained unmatched. Germline V gene data show CDR1 as SGHTA and CDR2 as FQGTGA. CDR3 sequence (DNA): TGTGCCAGCAGCTCGGGGACTAGCGGGAGCGGTAATGAGCAGTTCTTC. Amino acids: CASSSGTSGSGNEQFF.

This clonotype has a count of ten or more. The genes are TRBV19 and TRBJ2-7; a possible D gene is TRBD1 (6 bases). V was cut by 5 bases and J by 6 bases, with 17 bases left in between. Germline values: CDR1 LNHDA, CDR2 SQIVND (reference sequence). The CDR3 has 14 amino acids. The CDR3 DNA reads TGTGCCAGTAGTCGCCGGGACACCTTCTTCGAGCAGTACTTC. Encoded protein: CASSRRDTFFEQYF.

The CDR3 spells CASSTGLAGYNEQFF. CDR3 coding DNA: TGTGCCAGCAGTACCGGACTAGCGGGGTACAATGAGCAGTTCTTC. V usage is TRBV6-5 and J usage is TRBJ2-1; 12 positions agree with TRBD2. This CDR3 is built from 15 residues. V was pared by 5 bases and J by 4 bases, with 3 bases of the junction left unmatched. Germline lookup yields CDR1 MNHEY and CDR2 SVGAGI.

The chain is built from TRBV7-2 and TRBJ2-2, with D perhaps assigned TRBD1 or TRBD2 (5 bases each). CDR3 length: 15 amino acids. CDR1 and CDR2 from the germline V gene are SGHTA and FQGNSA. V was pared by 4 bases and J by 6 bases, with 15 bases between. The CDR3 is CASSSPGDQAGELFF. Written as DNA, the CDR3 is TGTGCCAGCAGCTCCCCTGGGGACCAGGCCGGGGAGCTGTTTTTT.

Many counts were recorded for this clonotype. The rearrangement uses TRBV7-2 and TRBJ2-7; no definite D call. The CDR3 extends over 12 amino acids. Germline CDR1 SGHTA, CDR2 FQGNSA. V was clipped by 1 base and J by 1 base, with 2 bases between them. The CDR3 DNA sequence: TGTGCCAGCAGCTTAGGGTCCTACGAGCAGTACTTC. It codes for CASSLGSYEQYF.

This clonotype was detected ten times or more. The chain combines TRBV20-1 with TRBJ1-5; D is undetermined. This CDR3 spans 14 amino acids. V gave up 0 bases and J gave up 8 bases, with 14 bases separating them. The V gene's germline CDR1 is DFQATT and CDR2 SNEGSKA (reference sequence). The CDR3 is CSARDGAGSEPQHF. CDR3 coding DNA: TGCAGTGCTAGAGATGGAGCCGGGAGCGAGCCCCAGCATTTT.

This clonotype was detected only a few times. Compared with germline, one end of the junction differs, possibly owing to a read error. The V gene is TRBV12-5, the J gene TRBJ2-3; D is unclear. CDR1 LGHNT and CDR2 FRNRAP come from the germline V gene. The CDR3 totals 13 residues. The CDR3 DNA follows: TGTGCTAGTGGTTTGTCGGCCACAAATACGCAGTATTTT. This codes for CASGLSATNTQYF.

The table lists this clonotype with a few counts. V gene TRBV6-2 or TRBV6-3 combines with J gene TRBJ2-1; D gene ambiguous. Germline CDR1 MNHEY, CDR2 SVGEGT. The ends were cut back, 0 bases at V and 6 bases at J, with 6 bases in the middle. The CDR3 is made up of 13 amino acids. The CDR3: CASSYSVINEQFF. The CDR3 DNA reads as TGTGCCAGCAGTTACTCGGTTATCAATGAGCAGTTCTTC.

The V gene is TRBV2, the J gene TRBJ2-2, with D uncertain. Germline CDR1 reads SNHLY; CDR2 reads FYNNEI. CDR3 size: 12 residues. V was shortened by 3 bases and J by 5 bases, with 4 bases between the two germline ends. As DNA, the CDR3 is TGTGCCAGCAGTGAGAGGACCGGGGAGCTGTTTTTT. It specifies CASSERTGELFF.

This clonotype came up many times. The chain combines TRBV20-1 with TRBJ1-3; a weak D match, TRBD1 (5 bases). Trimming pared 6 bases from V and 0 bases from J, leaving 15 bases between. CDR3 length equals 15 residues. Per germline, CDR1 DFQATT and CDR2 SNEGSKA (reference sequence). CDR3 sequence: CSAWGRVSSGNTIYF. The CDR3 DNA follows: TGCAGTGCCTGGGGCAGGGTTAGCTCTGGAAACACCATATATTTT.

Ten or more counts support this clonotype. The chain uses TRBV5-1 and TRBJ2-7; 7 positions agree with TRBD1. Germline V gene lookup returns CDR1 SGHRS and CDR2 YFSETQ. CDR3 length equals 14 residues. V shed 5 bases and J 4 bases; nucleotides not matched to a gene: 9. The CDR3 DNA sequence: TGCGCCAGCAGACGAGGGGGCCTGGGATACGAGCAGTACTTC. This sequence encodes CASRRGGLGYEQYF.

Ten or more counts support this clonotype. The V call is TRBV11-2, the J call TRBJ2-7; perhaps TRBD2 as D (6 bases). The V end was cut by 5 bases, the J end by 1 base, with 21 bases between. Germline-derived CDR1 and CDR2 are SGHAT and FQNNGV. This CDR3 contains 17 residues. CDR3 protein: CASSPDRGTGKSYEQYF. The CDR3 DNA sequence: TGTGCCAGCAGCCCAGACCGCGGGACGGGGAAGTCCTACGAGCAGTACTTC.

This clonotype has ten or more counts. The rearrangement links TRBV7-8 to TRBJ2-5; 7 bases align to TRBD2. The germline V gene has CDR1 SGHVS and CDR2 FQNEAQ. The CDR3 spans 14 residues. The ends lost 5 bases at V and 4 bases at J; junction bases unmatched: 7. The CDR3 nucleotides are TGTGCCAGCAGCCCCGCAGCGGGGCGAGAGACCCAGTACTTC. Its protein is CASSPAAGRETQYF.

This clonotype was seen ten or more times. For the CDR3, the DNA is TGCGCCAGCCGTCCGGGGACCGGGGAGCTGTTTTTT. This gives the protein CASRPGTGELFF. V is TRBV4-1 and J is TRBJ2-2; maybe TRBD2 (5 bases). CDR3 length: 12 residues. V was pared by 8 bases and J by 5 bases, with 9 bases between. CDR1 is MGHRA and CDR2 is YSYEKL in the germline V gene.